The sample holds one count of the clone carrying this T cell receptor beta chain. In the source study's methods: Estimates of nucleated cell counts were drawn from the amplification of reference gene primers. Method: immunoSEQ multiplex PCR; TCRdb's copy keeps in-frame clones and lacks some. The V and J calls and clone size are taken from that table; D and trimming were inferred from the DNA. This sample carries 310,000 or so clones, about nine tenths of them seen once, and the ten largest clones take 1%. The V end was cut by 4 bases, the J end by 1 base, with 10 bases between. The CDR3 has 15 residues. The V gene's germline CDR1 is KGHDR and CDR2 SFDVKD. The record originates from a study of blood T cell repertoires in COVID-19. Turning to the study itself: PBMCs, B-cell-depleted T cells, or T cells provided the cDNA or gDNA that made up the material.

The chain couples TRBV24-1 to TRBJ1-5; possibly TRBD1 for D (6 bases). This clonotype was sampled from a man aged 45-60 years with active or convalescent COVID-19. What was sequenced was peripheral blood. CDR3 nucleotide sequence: TGTGCCACCAGTGACAGCACAGGGAGCAATCAGCCCCAGCATTTT. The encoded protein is CATSDSTGSNQPQHF.